Listed here are 20 T cell receptor beta chains from one sample, sequenced in a study of T-cell memory formation after mild COVID-19. MiXCR, applied by TCRdb to the 5' RACE reads, yields one record per CDR3 protein. The table has some 82,000 distinct CDR3 sequences, roughly 13% seen once. The material sequenced was PBMCs or a T cell subset sorted from them (not recorded which). These receptors all stem from a man aged 18 to 30 who had mild COVID-19 (a few samples of this study predate the infection). Cell type and time point are not known.

The sample holds a few counts of this clonotype. This chain connects TRBV6-5 to TRBJ1-2; D is perhaps TRBD1 (6 bases). The CDR3 extends over 13 amino acids. Per the germline V gene, CDR1 is MNHEY and CDR2 is SVGAGI. V was cut by 6 bases and J by 7 bases, with 15 bases left in between. DNA for the CDR3: TGTGCCAGCAGGCGTAGGGGACATCGTGGCTACACCTTC. Amino acid sequence: CASRRRGHRGYTF.

This clonotype was observed a handful of times. This chain joins TRBV12-5 and TRBJ2-3; 7 bases match TRBD1. Germline V gene lookup returns CDR1 LGHNT and CDR2 FRNRAP. Trimming cost V 5 bases and J 1 base; bases outside gene matches: 3. CDR3 size: 14 residues. The CDR3 reads CASGPTGGTDTQYF. The CDR3 DNA is TGTGCTAGTGGTCCCACAGGGGGCACAGATACGCAGTATTTT.

The chain recombines TRBV12-3 or TRBV12-4 with TRBJ2-3, with TRBD1 identical over 7 bases. J was trimmed by 7 bases and V by 5 bases; bases with no gene match: 9. CDR3 length: 14 amino acids. This chain's CDR3 is CASSPPGQPYTQYF. Written as DNA, the CDR3 is TGTGCCAGCAGTCCTCCGGGACAGCCTTATACGCAGTATTTT.

The CDR3 is CASSLEWTGTYEQYF. In nucleotides, the CDR3 is TGTGCCAGCAGCTTAGAATGGACGGGAACCTACGAGCAGTACTTC. The J gene is TRBJ2-7, the V gene TRBV7-9; a weak D match, TRBD2 (5 bases). The CDR3 contains 15 residues. Germline CDR1 and CDR2: SEHNR and FQNEAQ (reference sequence). Between the trimmed V and J ends, which lost 1 base and 2 bases, there was a span of 12 bases.

The V and J genes are TRBV7-9 and TRBJ1-4; D is uncertain. In germline, CDR1 is SEHNR, CDR2 FQNEAQ (reference sequence). The CDR3 consists of 15 residues. The ends were cut back, 2 bases at V and 8 bases at J, with 15 bases in the middle. The CDR3 DNA reads as TGTGCCAGCAGCTTAACGACAACCGCCCGGGAAAAACTGTTTTTT. Encoded protein: CASSLTTTAREKLFF.

This clonotype occurred a few times. V usage is TRBV27 and J usage is TRBJ2-3; possibly TRBD1 for D (5 bases). The CDR3 is made up of 13 amino acids. Germline assignment: CDR1 MNHEY and CDR2 SMNVEV (reference sequence). The V gene lost 6 bases and the J gene lost 6 bases, with 13 bases spanning the gap. CDR3 bases: TGTGCCAGCAGCGATCCAGGGTCCGATACGCAGTATTTT. It is translated as CASSDPGSDTQYF.

This clonotype was detected only a few times. The chain uses TRBV7-9 and TRBJ2-2; maybe TRBD1 (6 bases). This CDR3 is built from 17 residues. With 3 bases removed from V and 0 bases from J, the gap between germline ends came to 14 bases. CDR1 is SEHNR and CDR2 is FQNEAQ in the germline V gene (reference sequence). The CDR3 loop is CASSFRPGHANTGELFF. CDR3 bases: TGTGCCAGCAGCTTTAGGCCGGGACACGCGAACACCGGGGAGCTGTTTTTT.

The chain links TRBV27 to TRBJ1-1; D remains unclear. Germline lookup yields CDR1 MNHEY and CDR2 SMNVEV (reference sequence). CDR3 length: 14 amino acids. V gave up 3 bases and J gave up 8 bases, with 16 bases separating them. CDR3 sequence reads: CASSLYPGRLEAFF. The CDR3 nucleotides are TGTGCCAGCAGTTTGTATCCGGGGAGGCTCGAAGCTTTCTTT.

The gene calls are TRBV7-6 and TRBJ1-1, with unresolved D. Germline CDR1 SGHVS, CDR2 FNYEAQ. V was shortened by 0 bases and J by 1 base, with 9 bases between the two germline ends. The CDR3 length is 15 residues. CDR3 sequence reads: CASSLAFGGNTEAFF. Written as DNA, the CDR3 is TGTGCCAGCAGCTTAGCCTTTGGCGGGAACACTGAAGCTTTCTTT.

This clonotype has a handful of counts. This chain links TRBV7-9 with TRBJ2-3; D unresolved. Germline V CDR1 and CDR2: SEHNR, FQNEAQ (reference sequence). The V gene lost 6 bases and the J gene lost 2 bases, with 6 bases spanning the gap. The CDR3 has 12 amino acids. In DNA, the CDR3 is TGTGCCAGCAGAACATTCACAGATACGCAGTATTTT. Residues: CASRTFTDTQYF.

The rearrangement uses TRBV24-1 and TRBJ2-2; tentative D call: TRBD2 (6 bases). CDR3 size: 14 residues. V was clipped by 10 bases and J by 0 bases, with 11 bases between them. The germline V gene encodes CDR1 KGHDR and CDR2 SFDVKD. The CDR3 sequence is CATSGEPNTGELFF. The CDR3 coding sequence is TGTGCCACTTCGGGGGAGCCGAACACCGGGGAGCTGTTTTTT.

The V and J genes are TRBV7-9 and TRBJ2-3; D is possibly TRBD2 (5 bases). The V and J ends lost 4 bases and 0 bases respectively, with 20 bases between them. The CDR3 length is 18 residues. Germline-derived CDR1 and CDR2 are SEHNR and FQNEAQ (reference sequence). CDR3 protein: CASSSAGLGDFSTDTQYF. The CDR3 bases are TGTGCCAGCAGCTCAGCTGGACTGGGAGATTTTAGCACAGATACGCAGTATTTT.

V and J are TRBV4-2 and TRBJ1-2; D might be TRBD1 (5 bases). In germline, CDR1 is LGHNA, CDR2 YNFKEQ. The CDR3 spans 16 residues. Trimming removed 1 base at V and 4 bases at J, with 16 bases between. The CDR3 nucleotides are TGTGCCAGCAGCCAAGTTGACACCGGGACCGCCTATGGCTACACCTTC. Its protein product is CASSQVDTGTAYGYTF.

The chain carries TRBV29-1 and TRBJ2-1; perhaps TRBD2 as D (6 bases). Per germline, CDR1 SQVTM and CDR2 ANQGSEA. This CDR3 is built from 16 residues. V was shortened by 6 bases and J by 0 bases, with 18 bases between the two germline ends. The CDR3 region is CSVGGGAGGSYNEQFF. DNA of the CDR3: TGCAGCGTGGGAGGAGGGGCCGGAGGCTCCTACAATGAGCAGTTCTTC.

The J gene is TRBJ1-6, the V gene TRBV5-1, with D possibly matching TRBD1 (5 bases). This CDR3 comprises 14 residues. Between the trimmed V and J ends, which lost 4 bases and 7 bases, there was a span of 12 bases. CDR1 SGHRS and CDR2 YFSETQ come from the germline V gene. This CDR3 reads CASSLGLGNSPLHF. As DNA, the CDR3 is TGCGCCAGCAGCCTGGGACTTGGGAATTCACCCCTCCACTTT. Together with reference TRBV5-1 and TRBJ1-6, the CDR3 gives the full variable domain: KAGVTQTPRYLIKTRGQQVTLSCSPISGHRSVSWYQQTPGQGLQFLFEYFSETQRNKGNFPGRFSGRQFSNSRSEMNVSTLELGDSALYLCASSLGLGNSPLHFGNGTRLTVT.

This clonotype was seen more than once but under ten times. The chain recombines TRBV7-9 with TRBJ2-7, with D unclear. Germline V gene sequence: CDR1 SEHNR, CDR2 FQNEAQ (reference sequence). V was shortened by 1 base and J by 0 bases, with 7 bases between the two germline ends. The CDR3 covers 14 residues. CDR3 sequence reads: CASSLGQSSYEQYV. The CDR3 coding sequence is TGTGCCAGCAGCTTAGGGCAGAGCTCCTACGAGCAGTACGTC.

CDR3 nucleotides: TGTGCCACCTCCTCTGGCAGGGTTAGGCGGGGGGCCTCCTACAATGAGCAGTTCTTC. This encodes CATSSGRVRRGASYNEQFF. The genes are TRBV24-1 and TRBJ2-1; 8 bases line up with TRBD2. Germline V gene lookup returns CDR1 KGHDR and CDR2 SFDVKD. The V gene end was trimmed by 9 bases and the J gene end by 0 bases; junction bases not matched to a gene: 18. This CDR3 is built from 19 residues.

This clonotype has only a few counts. The gene calls are TRBV7-8 and TRBJ2-1; TRBD2 matches 9 bases. Germline trimming cut 3 bases from V and 9 bases from J; bases unmatched to any gene: 9. Germline values: CDR1 SGHVS, CDR2 FQNEAQ. This CDR3 region has 15 residues. CDR3 DNA: TGTGCCAGCAGCTTGGCGGGACTAGCTTTGGGTGAGCAGTTCTTC. It translates to CASSLAGLALGEQFF.

J is TRBJ2-1 and V is TRBV7-2; D call uncertain. V was clipped by 2 bases and J by 3 bases, with 5 bases between them. There are 13 residues in the CDR3. Germline-derived CDR1 and CDR2 are SGHTA and FQGNSA. The CDR3 reads CASSLSIYNEQFF. In nucleotides, the CDR3 is TGTGCCAGCAGCTTATCGATCTACAATGAGCAGTTCTTC.

The chain has TRBV4-1 and TRBJ2-1; D may be TRBD1 or TRBD2 (6 bases each). The CDR3 is 14 residues long. Per germline, CDR1 MGHRA and CDR2 YSYEKL. Trimming pared 4 bases from V and 10 bases from J, leaving 17 bases between. This chain's CDR3 is CASSPRLGAGEQFF. In DNA form, the CDR3 reads TGCGCCAGCAGCCCCCGGTTGGGGGCGGGGGAGCAGTTCTTC.